This T cell receptor (beta chain) was recovered during a study of blood T cell repertoires in COVID-19 (dated by TCRdb to 2020 to 2021). With regard to the full study: Collaborator samples came from the United States, Italy and Spain and covered acute and convalescent phases of COVID-19. The material from the prospective study consisted of cDNA or gDNA derived from T cells, B-cell-depleted T cells, or PBMCs. Deeply sampled blood TCRbeta repertoires from subjects exposed to, actively infected with, or recovered from COVID-19 were included in the dataset. A freely available public database, intended as a resource for researchers studying the immune response to SARS-CoV-2, is where the repertoires were released. Samples were obtained from the ongoing ImmuneRACE study (first 160 participants) and from 950 to 1,500 subjects provided by 6 global collaborators. Nearly every sample came with metadata listing a de-identified subject ID, COVID-19 status, age in years and sex. Where HLA class I and class II types were available, the types were taken from metadata supplied by the sample provider, not from assay-based typing.

One collaborating source in Seattle enrolled patients during active infection and followed them longitudinally through the course of disease. Collaborating institutions collected whole blood in K2EDTA tubes following their own protocols. For TCRbeta analysis, collaborator samples were shipped as frozen whole blood, as isolated PBMCs, or as DNA extracted from either sample type. Overall study results and their limits: Clinical and demographic metadata were provided uncurated, with the amount varying by source and participant.

TCRbeta CDR3 regions were amplified from genomic DNA using the immunoSEQ Assay, a bias-controlled multiplex PCR. Per the original workflow: The number of nucleated cells in each sample was estimated from the amplification of reference gene primers within the assay. To quantify the absolute abundance of each unique TCRbeta CDR3 rearrangement, sequence reads were collapsed and filtered. Productive Simpson clonality was computed per sample as the square root of Simpson's diversity index over productive rearrangements. As stored in TCRdb, this immuneACCESS dataset retains in-frame rearrangements with V and J assigned. A fraction of the clones does not appear; measured against another copy, unresolved V genes explain less than half of the discrepancy, and the remainder lacks a known reason. That table supplies the V and J calls and clone size; D and trimming were determined from the DNA. The sample yields under 400,000 clones; roughly 89% were counted once. In total, the top ten clones hold 3.5% to 4% of the sample.

From the germline V gene, CDR1 is MNHNS and CDR2 is SASEGT. V gives up 3 bases and J gives up 0 bases, and the segment between their germline ends measures 15 bases. From the cysteine up to the phenylalanine, the CDR3 has a length of 18 residues. Only the CDR3 DNA stays, 54 bases, in frame from base 1. Regarding this clone: Its recognized antigen is unknown. The input lacks base qualities; no much larger clone sits a single base away.

The origin of this receptor is a woman aged 60-70 years with COVID-19, enrolled during active disease. Specimen: peripheral blood. The V and J segments used are TRBV6-1 and TRBJ1-6; the D region possibly corresponds to TRBD1 (6 bases align). The CDR3 has the sequence CASSEAIQGSSYNSPLHF. The sequenced DNA: TGTGCCAGCAGTGAGGCGATCCAGGGGAGCTCCTATAATTCACCCCTCCACTTT.